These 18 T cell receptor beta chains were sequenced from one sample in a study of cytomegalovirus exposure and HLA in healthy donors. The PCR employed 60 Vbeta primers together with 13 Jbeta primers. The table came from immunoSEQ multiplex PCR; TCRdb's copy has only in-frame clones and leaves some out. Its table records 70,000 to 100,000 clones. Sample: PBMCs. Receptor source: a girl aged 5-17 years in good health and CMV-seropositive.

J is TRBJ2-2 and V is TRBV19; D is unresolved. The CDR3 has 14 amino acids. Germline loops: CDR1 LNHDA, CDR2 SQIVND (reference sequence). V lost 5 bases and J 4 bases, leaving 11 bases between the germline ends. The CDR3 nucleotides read TGTGCCAGTAGTGAGAGACACCTCACCGGGGAGCTGTTTTTT. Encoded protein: CASSERHLTGELFF.

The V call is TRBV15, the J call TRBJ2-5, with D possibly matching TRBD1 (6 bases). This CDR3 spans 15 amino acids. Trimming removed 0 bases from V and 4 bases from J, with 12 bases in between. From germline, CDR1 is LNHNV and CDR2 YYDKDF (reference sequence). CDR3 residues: CATSRDWSRGETQYF. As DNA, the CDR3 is TGTGCCACCAGCAGAGATTGGTCCAGGGGAGAGACCCAGTACTTC.

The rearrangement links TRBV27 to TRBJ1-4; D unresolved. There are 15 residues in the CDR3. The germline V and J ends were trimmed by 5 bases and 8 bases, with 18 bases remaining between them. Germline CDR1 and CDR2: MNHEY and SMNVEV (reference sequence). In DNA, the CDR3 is TGTGCCAGCAGTCCCCCCCCGGGGTTGGGCGAAAAACTGTTTTTT. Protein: CASSPPPGLGEKLFF.

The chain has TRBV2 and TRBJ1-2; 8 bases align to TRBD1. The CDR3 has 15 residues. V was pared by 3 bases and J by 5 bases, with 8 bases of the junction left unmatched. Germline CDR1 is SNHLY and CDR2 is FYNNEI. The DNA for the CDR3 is TGTGCCAGCAGTGATTTGTCAGGGGGCGGTTATGGCTACACCTTC. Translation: CASSDLSGGGYGYTF.

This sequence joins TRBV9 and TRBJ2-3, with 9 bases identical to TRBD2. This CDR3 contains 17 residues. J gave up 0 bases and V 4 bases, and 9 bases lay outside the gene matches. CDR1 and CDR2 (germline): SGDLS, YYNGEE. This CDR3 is CASSPSAGGLSTDTQYF. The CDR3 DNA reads TGTGCCAGCAGCCCCTCAGCGGGGGGACTAAGCACAGATACGCAGTATTTT.

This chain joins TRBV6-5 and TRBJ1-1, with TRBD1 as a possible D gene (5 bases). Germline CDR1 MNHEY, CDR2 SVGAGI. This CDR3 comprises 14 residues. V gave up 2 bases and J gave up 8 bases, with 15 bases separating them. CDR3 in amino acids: CASSYRGQAAEAFF. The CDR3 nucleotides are TGTGCCAGCAGTTACAGGGGTCAGGCCGCAGAAGCTTTCTTT.

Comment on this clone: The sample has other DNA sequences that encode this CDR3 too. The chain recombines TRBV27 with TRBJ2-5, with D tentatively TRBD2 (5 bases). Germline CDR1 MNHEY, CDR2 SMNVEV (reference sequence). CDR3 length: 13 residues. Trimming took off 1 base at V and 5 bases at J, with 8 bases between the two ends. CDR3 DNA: TGTGCCAGCAGTTTATACCCGGGGGAGACCCAGTACTTC. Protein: CASSLYPGETQYF.

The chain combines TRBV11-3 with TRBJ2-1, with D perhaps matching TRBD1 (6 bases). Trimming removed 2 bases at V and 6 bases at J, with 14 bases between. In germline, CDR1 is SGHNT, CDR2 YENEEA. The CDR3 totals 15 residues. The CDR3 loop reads CASSLWQGIGNEQFF. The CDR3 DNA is TGTGCCAGCAGCTTATGGCAGGGGATTGGCAATGAGCAGTTCTTC.

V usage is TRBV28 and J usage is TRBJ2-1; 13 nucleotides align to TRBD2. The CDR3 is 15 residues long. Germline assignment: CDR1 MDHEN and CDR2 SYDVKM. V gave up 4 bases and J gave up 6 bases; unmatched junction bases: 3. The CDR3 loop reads CASSSRLAGGNEQFF. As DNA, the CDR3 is TGTGCCAGCAGTTCCCGACTAGCGGGGGGCAATGAGCAGTTCTTC.

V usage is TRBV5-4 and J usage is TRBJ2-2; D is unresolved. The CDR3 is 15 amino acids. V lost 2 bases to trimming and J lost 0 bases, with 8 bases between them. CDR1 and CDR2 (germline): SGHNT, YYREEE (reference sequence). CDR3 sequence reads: CASSLETSNTGELFF. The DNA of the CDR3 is TGTGCCAGCAGCTTAGAAACTTCGAACACCGGGGAGCTGTTTTTT. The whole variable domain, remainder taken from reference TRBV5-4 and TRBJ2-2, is ETGVTQSPTHLIKTRGQQVTLRCSSQSGHNTVSWYQQALGQGPQFIFQYYREEENGRGNFPPRFSGLQFPNYSSELNVNALELDDSALYLCASSLETSNTGELFFGEGSRLTVL.

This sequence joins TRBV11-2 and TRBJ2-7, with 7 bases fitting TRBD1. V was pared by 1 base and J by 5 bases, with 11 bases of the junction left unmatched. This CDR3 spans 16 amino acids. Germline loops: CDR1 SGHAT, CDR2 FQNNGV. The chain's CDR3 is CASSLALSGQEDEQYV. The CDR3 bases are TGTGCCAGCAGCTTAGCCTTAAGTGGACAGGAGGACGAGCAGTACGTC.

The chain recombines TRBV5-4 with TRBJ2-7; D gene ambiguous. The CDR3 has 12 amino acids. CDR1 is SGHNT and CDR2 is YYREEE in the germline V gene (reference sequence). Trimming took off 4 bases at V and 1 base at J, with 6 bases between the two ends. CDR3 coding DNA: TGTGCCAGCAGCCTTAATTCCTACGAGCAGTACTTC. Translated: CASSLNSYEQYF.

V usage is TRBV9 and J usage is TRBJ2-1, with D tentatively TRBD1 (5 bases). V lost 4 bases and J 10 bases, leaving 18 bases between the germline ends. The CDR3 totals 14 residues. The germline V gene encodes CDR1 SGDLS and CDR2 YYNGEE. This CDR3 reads CASSLTAPAREQFF. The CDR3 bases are TGTGCCAGCAGCCTGACAGCCCCGGCGCGCGAGCAGTTCTTC.

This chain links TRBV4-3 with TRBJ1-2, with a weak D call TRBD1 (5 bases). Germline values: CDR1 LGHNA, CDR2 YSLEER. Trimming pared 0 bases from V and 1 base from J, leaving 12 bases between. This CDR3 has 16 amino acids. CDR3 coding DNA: TGCGCCAGCAGCCAAGAGTACGGAGGGGTTAACTATGGCTACACCTTC. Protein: CASSQEYGGVNYGYTF.

Written as DNA, the CDR3 is TGCGCCAGCAGCCAAACAGCAACTAATGAAAAACTGTTTTTT. This gives the protein CASSQTATNEKLFF. The chain links TRBV4-1 to TRBJ1-4; D gene unclear. The CDR3 runs 14 residues. V lost 2 bases and J lost 0, with 4 bases in between. Looked up from germline, CDR1 is MGHRA and CDR2 is YSYEKL.

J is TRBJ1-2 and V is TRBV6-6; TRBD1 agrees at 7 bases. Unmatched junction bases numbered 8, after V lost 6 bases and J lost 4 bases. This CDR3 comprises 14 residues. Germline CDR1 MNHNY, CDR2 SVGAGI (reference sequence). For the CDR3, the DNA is TGTGCCAGCAGGGAACAGGGGCAGGGCTATGGCTACACCTTC. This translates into CASREQGQGYGYTF.

CDR3 sequence reads: CSVPTSFSYNEQFF. The CDR3 coding sequence is TGCAGCGTCCCCACTTCCTTCTCCTACAATGAGCAGTTCTTC. The chain combines TRBV29-1 with TRBJ2-1; unclear D gene. V was cut by 6 bases and J by 0 bases, with 12 bases left in between. This CDR3 comprises 14 residues. Per germline, CDR1 SQVTM and CDR2 ANQGSEA.

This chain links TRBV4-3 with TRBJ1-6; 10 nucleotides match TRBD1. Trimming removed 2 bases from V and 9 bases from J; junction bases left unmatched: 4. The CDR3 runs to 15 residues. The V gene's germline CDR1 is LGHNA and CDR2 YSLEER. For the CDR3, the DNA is TGCGCCAGCAGCCAATACGACAGGGGGCCTTCACCCCTCCACTTT. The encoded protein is CASSQYDRGPSPLHF.